This T cell receptor (beta chain) was obtained from a study of T-cell reconstitution after alpha-beta-depleted transplantation in children. V lost 7 bases and J lost 10; bases outside the gene matches: 14. CDR3 length equals 14 residues. The TCRbeta library was prepared with unique molecular identifiers. TCRdb reanalysed the PCR reads using MiXCR and keeps one entry per CDR3 protein. The repertoire holds 97,000 or so distinct CDR3 sequences, around 6% seen once, with more than 5.5% in the top ten. In this sample, this clonotype turned up many times. Specimen: PBMCs, mostly from graft donor cells, collected 60 days after TCRalphabeta/CD19-depleted stem cell transplant. The chain links TRBV12-3 or TRBV12-4 to TRBJ2-7; 9 positions agree with TRBD2. This sequence was found in a female patient aged 2-9 years who had a stem cell transplant for Fanconi anemia, so the T cells may come from the graft donor. This CDR3 is CASTSSGMVRLQYF. As DNA, the CDR3 is TGTGCCAGCACCTCTAGCGGGATGGTACGATTACAGTACTTC.